This passage covers 22 T cell receptor beta chains from one sample sequenced in a study of CD8 T cells in ankylosing spondylitis. MiXCR, applied by TCRdb to the 5' RACE reads, yields one record per CDR3 protein. The profile covers about 160,000 distinct CDR3 sequences, with 9.8% appearing a single time and more than 13% taken by the ten largest. Sequenced material: blood, either unsorted or a sorted T cell fraction (not recorded which). The receptors here all came from a female donor with ankylosing spondylitis or in good health (not recorded which).

This clonotype showed up many times. The chain joins TRBV12-3 or TRBV12-4 to TRBJ2-3; D uncertain. This CDR3 region has 13 residues. The V end lost 5 bases, the J end lost 4 bases, and 10 bases lay between the germline ends. The CDR3 DNA is TGTGCCAGCAGTCATTCCGGACCAGATACGCAGTATTTT. Amino acids: CASSHSGPDTQYF.

The rearrangement links TRBV7-8 to TRBJ2-1, with D possibly matching TRBD2 (6 bases). There are 17 residues in the CDR3. The germline V gene encodes CDR1 SGHVS and CDR2 FQNEAQ. V lost 5 bases and J 6 bases, leaving 23 bases between the germline ends. CDR3 sequence (DNA): TGTGCCAGCAGCCCCCCGGGTCGAGGAGGGCCCGGCAATGAGCAGTTCTTC. Translated: CASSPPGRGGPGNEQFF.

The chain recombines TRBV4-1 with TRBJ1-5, with D unresolved. The CDR3 is 13 residues long. Germline V CDR1 and CDR2: MGHRA, YSYEKL. Trimming took off 3 bases at V and 6 bases at J, with 9 bases between the two ends. CDR3 protein: CASSQPGGQPQHF. CDR3 nucleotide sequence: TGCGCCAGCAGCCAGCCTGGAGGTCAGCCCCAGCATTTT.

This clonotype was observed many times. The J gene is TRBJ1-5, the V gene TRBV7-9, with D unclear. The CDR3 totals 13 residues. Trimming removed 4 bases at V and 3 bases at J, with 7 bases between. Germline V gene lookup returns CDR1 SEHNR and CDR2 FQNEAQ (reference sequence). The CDR3 coding sequence is TGTGCCAGCAGCTATAGTGCCAATCAGCCCCAGCATTTT. Its translation is CASSYSANQPQHF.

This clonotype was counted between two and nine times. The rearrangement uses TRBV28 and TRBJ2-6; D is uncertain. Germline V CDR1 and CDR2: MDHEN, SYDVKM. Trimming stripped 8 bases from V and 2 bases from J, with 7 bases between. The CDR3 is 13 residues long. In DNA, the CDR3 is TGTGCCAGCGGAAGGGCTGGGGCCAACGTCCTGACTTTC. This gives the protein CASGRAGANVLTF.

V is TRBV5-6 and J is TRBJ2-1; no clear D gene. The CDR3 has 16 residues. The germline CDR1 and CDR2 sequences are SGHDT and YYEEEE. V was pared by 4 bases and J by 2 bases, with 16 bases between. CDR3 DNA: TGTGCCAGCAGCCCGGACCCCCCGTCGCCCTACAATGAGCAGTTCTTC. Its protein product is CASSPDPPSPYNEQFF.

This chain uses TRBV10-1 with TRBJ2-3; D uncertain. The CDR3 runs to 14 residues. The V gene's germline CDR1 is WNHNN and CDR2 SYGVQD (reference sequence). Trimming pared 5 bases from V and 4 bases from J, leaving 13 bases between. This chain's CDR3 is CASSFSDMSDTQYF. The CDR3 region has the DNA TGCGCCAGCAGTTTTTCAGACATGTCAGATACGCAGTATTTT.

There are a few counts of this clonotype. The chain carries TRBV10-3 and TRBJ2-7, with TRBD2 identical over 8 bases. Germline CDR1 and CDR2: ENHRY and SYGVKD. Unmatched junction bases numbered 17, after V lost 4 bases and J lost 0 bases. The CDR3 consists of 19 residues. CDR3 in amino acids: CAISVISTSGSRASYEQYF. The CDR3 coding sequence is TGTGCCATCAGTGTCATCTCAACTAGCGGTTCTAGGGCCTCCTACGAGCAGTACTTC.

This clonotype was observed a handful of times. This rearrangement joins TRBV19 to TRBJ2-2; a possible D gene is TRBD1 (7 bases). From germline, CDR1 is LNHDA and CDR2 SQIVND (reference sequence). This CDR3 is built from 13 residues. Between the trimmed V and J ends, which lost 7 bases and 6 bases, there was a span of 12 bases. The CDR3 nucleotides read TGTGCCAGTACCTCAGGGGGGTCCGGGGAGCTGTTTTTT. As protein: CASTSGGSGELFF.

The table lists this clonotype with many counts. The chain links TRBV12-3 or TRBV12-4 to TRBJ2-7, with D uncertain. The germline V and J ends were trimmed by 5 bases and 0 bases, with 11 bases remaining between them. This CDR3 has 14 amino acids. CDR3 loop: CASSPLPVSYEQYF. The CDR3, as DNA: TGTGCCAGCAGTCCCCTCCCAGTCTCCTACGAGCAGTACTTC.

Concerning this clonotype: A much bigger clone sits one base away, suggesting this may be a read error. The V gene is TRBV12-3 or TRBV12-4, the J gene TRBJ2-1, with TRBD2 matching over 12 bases. This CDR3 region has 19 residues. DNA of the CDR3: TGTACCAGCACCGGGACTAGCGGGCGAGTCCTGAGCTCCTACAATGAGCAGTTCTTC. This sequence encodes CTSTGTSGRVLSSYNEQFF.

This clonotype occurred a few times. V usage is TRBV6-5 and J usage is TRBJ2-1, with 9 bases identical to TRBD2. J was trimmed by 10 bases and V by 4 bases; bases with no gene match: 8. The CDR3 totals 14 residues. CDR1 is MNHEY and CDR2 is SVGAGI in the germline V gene. For the CDR3, the DNA is TGTGCCAGCAGTTTGACTAGCGGAGCGGTCGAGCAGTTCTTC. Its translation: CASSLTSGAVEQFF.

This clonotype was detected ten times or more. This chain uses TRBV12-3 or TRBV12-4 with TRBJ1-1; the D is unclear. The CDR3 length is 12 residues. Trimming pared 3 bases from V and 8 bases from J, leaving 10 bases between. The CDR3: CASSFAGAEAFF. Written as DNA, the CDR3 is TGTGCCAGCAGTTTCGCGGGCGCGGAAGCTTTCTTT.

This clonotype was detected only a few times. The chain is built from TRBV27 and TRBJ2-2; D is uncertain. V shed 8 bases and J shed 1 base, with 14 bases lying between them. There are 15 residues in the CDR3. CDR1 and CDR2 (germline): MNHEY, SMNVEV (reference sequence). The CDR3 coding sequence is TGTGCCAGCGCCCTTTCCCCGATGAACACCGGGGAGCTGTTTTTT. Its protein product is CASALSPMNTGELFF.

This clonotype has only a few counts. J is TRBJ2-1 and V is TRBV2; 9 bases are shared with TRBD2. Losses at the gene ends were 4 bases for V and 0 bases for J; bases not matched to a gene: 4. The CDR3 is 16 amino acids. CDR1 is SNHLY, CDR2 FYNNEI, per germline. CDR3 coding DNA: TGTGCCAGCAGTGGAGATAGCGGGAGCTCCTACAATGAGCAGTTCTTC. It translates to CASSGDSGSSYNEQFF.

The chain has TRBV3-1 and TRBJ2-1, with TRBD2 as a possible D gene (6 bases). Germline CDR1 and CDR2: LGHDT and YNNKEL (reference sequence). V lost 0 bases to trimming and J lost 6 bases, with 15 bases between them. The CDR3 extends over 16 amino acids. CDR3 residues: CASSQDFGGSGNEQFF. The CDR3 nucleotides are TGTGCCAGCAGCCAAGATTTTGGAGGGTCAGGCAATGAGCAGTTCTTC.

This clonotype turned up a few times. The chain is built from TRBV12-3 or TRBV12-4 and TRBJ2-1, with D perhaps matching TRBD1 (5 bases). CDR3 length: 16 amino acids. The V end was cut by 4 bases, the J end by 2 bases, with 15 bases between. The CDR3 nucleotides read TGTGCCAGCAGTTCGCTAGGGGAACCAACCTACAATGAGCAGTTCTTC. Its protein product is CASSSLGEPTYNEQFF.

This clonotype came up many times. The V gene is TRBV10-2, the J gene TRBJ2-1, with D tentatively TRBD1 (6 bases). CDR3 length: 13 residues. Germline V CDR1 and CDR2: WSHSY, SAAADI. Trimming removed 6 bases at V and 4 bases at J, with 10 bases between. The CDR3 coding sequence is TGCGCCAGCAGGGACAGAGGATACAATGAGCAGTTCTTC. Protein sequence: CASRDRGYNEQFF.

This clonotype appeared many times. The CDR3 loop is CASSQEGRYNEQFF. CDR3 bases: TGTGCCAGCAGCCAAGAGGGACGTTACAATGAGCAGTTCTTC. V usage is TRBV14 and J usage is TRBJ2-1; D may be TRBD1 or TRBD2 (5 bases each). CDR1 is SGHDN, CDR2 FVKESK, per germline. This CDR3 region has 14 residues. The ends were cut back, 0 bases at V and 4 bases at J, with 7 bases in the middle.

The chain employs TRBV15 and TRBJ1-5; tentatively, D is TRBD1 (5 bases). The CDR3 sequence is 15 residues long. With 0 bases removed from V and 4 bases from J, the gap between germline ends came to 10 bases. Germline values: CDR1 LNHNV, CDR2 YYDKDF (reference sequence). In nucleotides, the CDR3 is TGTGCCACCAGCAGAGATCCGGGGCGGAATCAGCCCCAGCATTTT. Its protein product is CATSRDPGRNQPQHF.

This clonotype was observed a few times. The chain links TRBV7-6 to TRBJ2-7; no definite D call. Looked up from germline, CDR1 is SGHVS and CDR2 is FNYEAQ. V lost 7 bases to trimming and J lost 0 bases, with 16 bases between them. The CDR3 is made up of 15 amino acids. CDR3 sequence reads: CASTPRAAPSYEQYF. The CDR3 DNA follows: TGTGCCAGCACCCCACGGGCGGCCCCCTCCTACGAGCAGTACTTC.

Many counts were recorded for this clonotype. The chain carries TRBV7-9 and TRBJ2-7; TRBD2 matches at 9 bases. The CDR3 consists of 15 residues. The trim removed 5 bases at V and 4 bases at J, leaving 9 bases unmatched. Germline CDR1 SEHNR, CDR2 FQNEAQ (reference sequence). CDR3 amino acids: CASSVLSGSSYEQYF. As DNA, the CDR3 is TGTGCCAGCAGCGTCCTTAGCGGGAGTTCGTACGAGCAGTACTTC.